This is a list of T cell receptor beta chains from one sample in a study of immune cell composition in non-small cell lung cancer. The assay was immunoSEQ multiplex PCR, and TCRdb's table has in-frame clones only and misses some. The sample contains roughly 15,000 clones, 77% of which appear only once. The sample was also linked to a second study, of CD4 T cells in lung cancer.

The sequencing input was non-adjacent lung tissue. These receptors were taken from a human donor with non-small cell lung cancer. CDR3s include the opening cysteine and the closing phenylalanine or tryptophan. D genes are given only for firm matches. For some rows the clone size is stated as once, few or many, or as a class when expanded; others skip it.

J	D	size	V	CDR3	DNA
TRBJ2-2	-	-	TRBV5-1	CASSSRGTGHTGELFF	TGCGCCAGCAGCTCGCGGGGGACAGGTCACACCGGGGAGCTGTTTTTT
TRBJ1-5	TRBD1	-	TRBV6-1	CASSARTGAFQPQHF	TGTGCCAGCAGTGCCCGGACAGGGGCCTTTCAGCCCCAGCATTTT
TRBJ1-1	TRBD1	once	TRBV19	CASSIDYRGTEAFF	TGTGCCAGTAGTATAGATTACAGGGGCACTGAAGCTTTCTTT
TRBJ2-6	TRBD1	-	TRBV7-2	CASSLDPHRGTGANVLTF	TGTGCCAGCAGCTTAGATCCCCACAGGGGTACTGGGGCCAACGTCCTGACTTTC
TRBJ2-1	TRBD2	-	TRBV7-2	CASSLAASGGEQFF	TGTGCCAGCAGCTTAGCGGCTAGCGGGGGGGAGCAGTTCTTC
TRBJ2-1	-	medium-sized	TRBV7-2	CASSRDVADQFF	TGTGCCAGCAGCAGAGACGTAGCGGACCAGTTCTTC
TRBJ2-7	-	-	TRBV21-1	CASSNRDRGGEEQYF	TGTGCCAGCAGCAATCGGGACAGGGGTGGTGAAGAGCAGTACTTC
TRBJ2-1	TRBD2	-	TRBV14	CASSRAGTRGQQFF	TGTGCCAGCAGCCGTGCCGGGACTAGGGGCCAGCAGTTCTTC
TRBJ2-1	TRBD2	-	TRBV27	CASSLSVSGGAGNEQFF	TGTGCCAGCAGTTTATCGGTTAGCGGGGGGGCTGGGAATGAGCAGTTCTTC
TRBJ1-1	TRBD1	-	TRBV7-9	CASSLGQGASNTEAFF	TGTGCCAGCAGCTTAGGACAGGGGGCGAGCAACACTGAAGCTTTCTTT
TRBJ2-1	-	-	TRBV7-2	CASSYPYNEQFF	TGTGCCAGCAGCTATCCCTACAATGAGCAGTTCTTC